This is a list of T cell receptor beta chains from one sample in a study of graft-versus-host responses after intestinal transplantation. These receptors have no known antigen. Here immunoSEQ multiplex PCR was the method, and the copy in TCRdb shows in-frame clones only, minus some. This repertoire shows about 85,000 clones, roughly four fifths found once; its top ten account for about 15%. The sample consisted of unstimulated CD8+ T cells sorted from spleen or lymph node cells, taken before intestinal transplant. These receptor sequences come from a human donor who received an intestinal transplant. CDR3s include the opening cysteine and the closing phenylalanine or tryptophan. The D gene is left open where the match is weak. Clone size appears in some rows only: once, few, many, or a class for an expanded clone.

CASSYLRGSSYNEQFF	TGTGCCAGCAGTTATCTTCGTGGGAGCTCCTACAATGAGCAGTTCTTC	few	16	TRBV6-5	NA	TRBJ2-1
CASSLGTGAGELFF	TGCGCCAGCAGCTTGGGGACAGGGGCCGGGGAGCTGTTTTTT	NA	14	TRBV5-1	TRBD1	TRBJ2-2
CASTPFNGETQYF	TGTGCCAGCACCCCCTTCAATGGTGAGACCCAGTACTTC	NA	13	TRBV6-1	NA	TRBJ2-5
CASSLKDGNYGYTF	TGTGCCAGCAGCCTAAAGGACGGAAACTATGGCTACACCTTC	NA	14	TRBV6-6	NA	TRBJ1-2
CASSRFSGTGGESLAYEQYF	TGTGCCAGCTCCCGCTTCTCTGGGACAGGGGGCGAATCCCTCGCCTACGAGCAGTACTTC	NA	20	TRBV18	TRBD1	TRBJ2-7
CASSLRGMGTEAFF	TGTGCCAGCAGCTTACGGGGGATGGGCACTGAAGCTTTCTTT	NA	14	TRBV7-6	NA	TRBJ1-1
CASSQVLGGDYGYTF	TGCGCCAGCAGCCAAGTCTTGGGGGGGGACTATGGCTACACCTTC	NA	15	TRBV4-1	NA	TRBJ1-2
CASSPPTTYGSYEQYF	TGCGCCAGCAGCCCCCCAACGACTTATGGCTCCTACGAGCAGTACTTC	NA	16	TRBV5-1	NA	TRBJ2-7
CASSSAPDGYQPQHF	TGTGCCAGCAGCTCCGCCCCGGACGGGTATCAGCCCCAGCATTTT	NA	15	TRBV5-6	NA	TRBJ1-5
CASSYTGGENEKLFF	TGTGCCAGCAGTTACACAGGGGGAGAGAATGAAAAACTGTTTTTT	NA	15	TRBV6-5	TRBD1	TRBJ1-4
CASSPRIKTYTYEQYF	TGTGCCAGCAGCCCCCGGATAAAGACTTACACCTACGAGCAGTACTTC	NA	16	TRBV7-6	NA	TRBJ2-7
CASSNPRETQYF	TGTGCCAGCAGCAATCCCCGGGAGACCCAGTACTTC	NA	12	TRBV5-4	NA	TRBJ2-5
CASSESKTGDFYEQYF	TGCGCCAGCAGTGAGTCCAAGACAGGGGACTTCTACGAGCAGTACTTC	NA	16	TRBV10-1	TRBD1	TRBJ2-7
CASSEGRNYGYTF	TGCGCCAGCAGTGAGGGCAGAAACTATGGCTACACCTTC	NA	13	TRBV10-2	NA	TRBJ1-2
CASSYSGTSYEQFF	TGTGCCAGCAGTTACTCCGGGACTAGCTATGAGCAGTTCTTC	few	14	TRBV6-5	TRBD2	TRBJ2-1
CASSYSPATNEKLFF	TGTGCCAGCAGTTACTCCCCTGCAACTAATGAAAAACTGTTTTTT	NA	15	TRBV6-6	NA	TRBJ1-4
CASSTGTVPPGANVLTF	TGTGCCAGCAGTACCGGGACAGTGCCTCCTGGGGCCAACGTCCTGACTTTC	NA	17	TRBV25-1	TRBD1	TRBJ2-6
CASSDPLAGDSYNEQFF	TGTGCCAGCAGTGACCCCCTAGCGGGGGACTCCTACAATGAGCAGTTCTTC	NA	17	TRBV2	TRBD2	TRBJ2-1
CAGSQETVRETQYF	TGCGCCGGCAGCCAAGAAACGGTTCGGGAGACCCAGTACTTC	NA	14	TRBV4-1	NA	TRBJ2-5
CASSAPGSHNEQFF	TGTGCCAGCAGTGCACCAGGAAGCCACAATGAGCAGTTCTTC	NA	14	TRBV6-5	NA	TRBJ2-1
CASSPSGIVDEQYF	TGTGCCAGCAGCCCCAGTGGGATAGTAGACGAGCAGTACTTC	NA	14	TRBV7-2	NA	TRBJ2-7
CASSHGQGGEQYF	TGCGCCAGCAGTCACGGCCAGGGGGGAGAGCAGTACTTC	NA	13	TRBV23-1	NA	TRBJ2-7
CASSVSGRAEQYF	TGTGCCAGCAGTGTTAGCGGGCGGGCCGAGCAGTACTTC	NA	13	TRBV2	TRBD2	TRBJ2-7
CASTSGNPSYNEQFF	TGTGCCAGCACAAGCGGGAATCCCTCCTACAATGAGCAGTTCTTC	NA	15	TRBV27	TRBD2	TRBJ2-1
CASHEGAGYEQYF	TGTGCCAGTCACGAGGGGGCTGGCTACGAGCAGTACTTC	NA	13	TRBV6-1	TRBD1	TRBJ2-7
CASSPRQGAVGLSYGYTF	TGTGCCAGCAGCCCTAGACAGGGCGCGGTCGGCCTCTCCTATGGCTACACCTTC	NA	18	TRBV5-5	TRBD1	TRBJ1-2
CASSTGGFTYEQYF	TGTGCCAGCAGTACAGGGGGCTTCACCTACGAGCAGTACTTC	NA	14	TRBV2	TRBD1	TRBJ2-7
CASSPTGGEETQYF	TGTGCCAGCAGTCCGACAGGGGGCGAAGAGACCCAGTACTTC	few	14	TRBV5-6	TRBD1	TRBJ2-5
CASSSQGDSGNTIYF	TGTGCCAGCAGCTCCCAAGGTGACTCTGGAAACACCATATATTTT	NA	15	TRBV7-8	NA	TRBJ1-3
CASSYQQTANTGELFF	TGTGCCAGCAGCTACCAACAAACAGCGAACACCGGGGAGCTGTTTTTT	NA	16	TRBV9	NA	TRBJ2-2
CASSLMQRSTDTQYF	TGTGCCAGCAGTTTAATGCAGCGGAGCACAGATACGCAGTATTTT	NA	15	TRBV28	NA	TRBJ2-3
CASSPLGYNEQFF	TGCGCCAGCAGCCCCCTAGGATACAATGAGCAGTTCTTC	NA	13	TRBV5-1	NA	TRBJ2-1
CASSLWGVGNQPQHF	TGTGCCAGCAGCTTATGGGGAGTAGGCAATCAGCCCCAGCATTTT	NA	15	TRBV7-8	NA	TRBJ1-5
CSALFYTQYF	TGCAGTGCTCTCTTTTATACGCAGTATTTT	NA	10	TRBV20-1	NA	TRBJ2-3
CASSPGQGIYGYTF	TGTGCCAGCAGCCCGGGACAGGGTATCTATGGCTACACCTTC	NA	14	TRBV5-6	TRBD1	TRBJ1-2
CASSQDRGGPQPQHF	TGCGCCAGCAGCCAAGATCGAGGGGGCCCTCAGCCCCAGCATTTT	NA	15	TRBV4-1	TRBD1	TRBJ1-5
CSVVHTLNTEAFF	TGCAGCGTTGTTCACACCTTGAACACTGAAGCTTTCTTT	NA	13	TRBV29-1	NA	TRBJ1-1
CAWSVGTGGTEAFF	TGCGCCTGGAGTGTAGGGACAGGGGGTACCGAAGCTTTCTTT	NA	14	TRBV30	TRBD1	TRBJ1-1
CASSLDRFYEQYF	TGTGCCAGCAGCTTAGATCGGTTCTACGAGCAGTACTTC	NA	13	TRBV7-9	NA	TRBJ2-7
CASSKYGLAGRETQYF	TGTGCCAGCAGCAAGTACGGACTAGCGGGGAGGGAGACCCAGTACTTC	once	16	TRBV21-1	NA	TRBJ2-5
CASTLAGGPSTDTQYF	TGTGCCAGCACCCTAGCGGGGGGGCCTTCGACAGATACGCAGTATTTT	NA	16	TRBV11-1	TRBD2	TRBJ2-3
CASSQDRVNTEAFF	TGCGCCAGCAGCCAGGACAGGGTGAACACTGAAGCTTTCTTT	once	14	TRBV4-1	TRBD1	TRBJ1-1
CASSLPRGHTSTDTQYF	TGTGCCAGCAGCTTACCACGCGGACATACTAGCACAGATACGCAGTATTTT	NA	17	TRBV7-2	NA	TRBJ2-3
CASSQPGQGNGYTF	TGTGCCAGCAGCCAACCCGGACAGGGTAATGGCTACACCTTC	few	14	TRBV4-2	TRBD1	TRBJ1-2
CASSPPLAYTQYF	TGTGCCAGCAGCCCCCCCTTAGCCTATACGCAGTATTTT	once	13	TRBV7-9	NA	TRBJ2-3
CASSQGLGQGTYEQYF	TGCGCCAGCAGCCAAGGGCTGGGACAGGGGACCTACGAGCAGTACTTC	NA	16	TRBV4-1	TRBD1	TRBJ2-7
CARGQGSSPLHF	TGTGCCAGGGGACAGGGGAGTTCACCCCTCCACTTT	few	12	TRBV2	TRBD1	TRBJ1-6
CASPEDRTSEAFF	TGCGCCAGCCCGGAGGACAGGACCTCTGAAGCTTTCTTT	few	13	TRBV5-1	TRBD1	TRBJ1-1
CASSFGQGVTDTQYF	TGTGCCAGCAGCTTCGGACAGGGGGTCACAGATACGCAGTATTTT	NA	15	TRBV5-6	TRBD1	TRBJ2-3
CASSFGGLAGTYEQYF	TGTGCCAGCAGTTTTGGAGGACTAGCGGGGACCTACGAGCAGTACTTC	NA	16	TRBV27	TRBD2	TRBJ2-7
CASSLEVGGTEAFF	TGTGCCAGCAGCTTAGAAGTAGGGGGGACTGAAGCTTTCTTT	NA	14	TRBV11-2	NA	TRBJ1-1
CATHRGGWLAGRNYEQYF	TGTGCCACCCATAGAGGTGGGTGGCTAGCGGGGAGGAACTACGAGCAGTACTTC	NA	18	TRBV28	TRBD2	TRBJ2-7
CASSDREAGNTIYF	TGTGCCAGCAGCGATAGGGAGGCTGGAAACACCATATATTTT	NA	14	TRBV2	NA	TRBJ1-3
CASSLVFGTRNTEAFF	TGTGCCAGCAGCTTGGTATTCGGGACAAGGAACACTGAAGCTTTCTTT	NA	16	TRBV5-5	NA	TRBJ1-1
CAWTRATSGSYEQYF	TGTGCCTGGACACGGGCGACTAGCGGTTCCTACGAGCAGTACTTC	once	15	TRBV30	TRBD2	TRBJ2-7
CASRSSYEQYF	TGTGCCAGCAGATCTTCTTACGAGCAGTACTTC	NA	11	TRBV6-1	NA	TRBJ2-7
CASSYGGDTEAFF	TGTGCCAGCAGTTATGGAGGGGACACTGAAGCTTTCTTT	NA	13	TRBV6-6	NA	TRBJ1-1
CASSHPRAGTNQPQHF	TGTGCCAGCAGCCATCCCCGGGCAGGCACCAATCAGCCCCAGCATTTT	NA	16	TRBV11-1	NA	TRBJ1-5
CASSIKLGRDTGELFF	TGTGCCAGCAGCATAAAACTCGGGAGGGACACCGGGGAGCTGTTTTTT	NA	16	TRBV11-2	TRBD2	TRBJ2-2
CASSEVGLKGQGANEQFF	TGTGCCAGCAGTGAAGTAGGTTTAAAGGGACAGGGGGCGAATGAGCAGTTCTTC	NA	18	TRBV2	TRBD1	TRBJ2-1